This T cell receptor (beta chain) originates from a study of beta chain features in type 1 diabetes. Sequenced material consisted of expressed TCRB transcripts (all of the isolated RNA was reverse transcribed). The assay was immunoSEQ multiplex PCR, and TCRdb's table has in-frame clones only and misses some. Among under 450,000 clones listed, over 11% were seen once. It was one heparinised blood draw, averaging roughly 100 mL, that each donor gave. Researchers reported sorting CD4+ naive, central memory, regulatory and stem cell-like memory cells via CD45RO/CCR7/CD25/CD127/CD95/CD27. This clone was observed a few times. Trimming removed 3 bases at V and 4 bases at J, with 6 bases between. CDR1 and CDR2 from the germline V gene are KGHSH and LQKENI. The CDR3 spans 12 residues.

The sample comprised naive CD4+ T cells from blood. V is TRBV18 and J is TRBJ2-5; D remains ambiguous. The sequence was obtained from a man between 25 and 39 years old in good health. The CDR3 nucleotides are TGTGCCAGCTCACCCGCGCTAGAGACCCAGTACTTC. Protein: CASSPALETQYF.